This TCR beta chain was profiled in a study of post-analysis software for immune sequencing data (dated by TCRdb to 2013 to 2016). About the investigation overall: Recorded disease courses included relapsing-remitting, secondary progressive and progressive-relapsing multiple sclerosis, with some patients lacking subtype annotation. The patient repertoires were compared against more than 10 previously published healthy control repertoires obtained from donors aged roughly 6 to 26 years. A subset of samples was prepared in parallel using single-end sample barcoding, then pooled and co-amplified after Illumina adapter ligation. The full study reports these points: When samples were clustered directly using the F measure, samples prepared in the same batch co-clustered strongly, which prompted a batch-effect correction. Multiple sclerosis patients had significantly lower normalized Chao1 diversity than controls, a result that suggests substantial peripheral T-cell clonal expansion. Significantly higher frequencies in patients than in controls were found for about five TRBV segments, including TRBV5-6, TRBV5-1 and TRBV20-1. The control group was slightly older than the multiple sclerosis patient group.

Cut back by 2 bases and 7 bases, the V and J ends lie 5 bases apart. Including cysteine and phenylalanine, the CDR3 has 12 amino acids. The read is trimmed to its CDR3 DNA, 36 bases read in frame from base 1. A note on this clonotype: Its antigen remains unidentified. The sample holds no much larger clone one base away, and base qualities are not on file.

Library preparation employed PCR. Sequenced on an Illumina HiSeq 2500. To reduce PCR and sequencing biases, unique molecular identifiers were incorporated into the TCR beta cDNA libraries. Every 1 to 10 million input T cells yielded about 500,000 cDNA molecules, meaning each molecule approximated one T cell. Patient libraries were prepared and sequenced with the same protocol used for the earlier healthy control dataset. Samples belonging to the same batch were prepared together, multiplexed and sequenced on a shared HiSeq lane. The original pipeline was this. Raw barcoded reads were processed with MIGEC, and single-read molecular identifier groups were discarded before consensus assembly and CDR3 extraction. Clonotype tables were post-analysed with VDJtools, and diversity was normalized by down-sampling all datasets to the smallest sample size. In repertoire overlap clustering, CDR3 amino acid sequences, but not nucleotide sequences, were matched to correct batch-related cross-sample contamination. The raw public data were reprocessed by TCRdb itself: fastp quality trimming at Q25, MiXCR clonotype calling, in-frame beta chains only. When rows share a CDR3 protein, they turn into one entry using the most common DNA and genes. These V and J calls originate from TCRdb's pipeline instead of the authors' own analysis. The sample table holds about 680,000 distinct CDR3 sequences, of which approximately 59% were seen once. Over 9% of the sample lies in the top ten.

To demonstrate the VDJtools post-analysis software, TCR beta repertoires were profiled from the peripheral blood of more than ten young patients with multiple sclerosis. Multiple sclerosis patients were children and adolescents aged roughly 6 to 17 years. The chain uses TRBV12-3 or TRBV12-4 and TRBJ2-2; there is no confident call for the D gene. Sequencing input: blood. The sequence was collected from a girl aged 2 to 9 with multiple sclerosis. The sequenced DNA: TGTGCCAGCAGTTTAATGGTCGGGGAGCTGTTTTTT. Translated, it reads CASSLMVGELFF.